The present entry profiles one T cell receptor (beta chain) with its context. Antigen unknown. This specimen belongs to a study of cytomegalovirus exposure and HLA in healthy donors. Study summary: The approximately 670 first-cohort repertoires and the 110 or so validation repertoires shared the same platform, a later analysis reported. Study-level results: Through in vitro validation, a few CMV-associated chains were shown to be specific for CMV antigens. First-cohort TCR clusters tended to co-occur in the approximately 110 validation repertoires, a later analysis found.

The donors were part of the roughly 120-subject validation cohort, which stood apart from the roughly 640-subject first cohort. Sequencing was performed with immunoSEQ multiplex PCR; in TCRdb, only in-frame clones are kept and a portion is missing. The repertoire includes 280,000 or so clones, roughly 90% of them detected once, and approximately 0.95% sits in the top ten. The V gene's germline CDR1 is LNHDA and CDR2 SQIVND (reference sequence). V was pared by 1 base and J by 1 base, with 14 bases between. The CDR3 spans 16 residues. The chain has TRBV19 and TRBJ2-7; D is unresolved. The source is a woman aged 18-29 years in good health and CMV-seronegative. Sequencing input: PBMCs. The CDR3 DNA follows: TGTGCCAGTAGTATAGGCCCCCAAGAGGAGTCCTACGAGCAGTACTTC. Amino acid sequence: CASSIGPQEESYEQYF.